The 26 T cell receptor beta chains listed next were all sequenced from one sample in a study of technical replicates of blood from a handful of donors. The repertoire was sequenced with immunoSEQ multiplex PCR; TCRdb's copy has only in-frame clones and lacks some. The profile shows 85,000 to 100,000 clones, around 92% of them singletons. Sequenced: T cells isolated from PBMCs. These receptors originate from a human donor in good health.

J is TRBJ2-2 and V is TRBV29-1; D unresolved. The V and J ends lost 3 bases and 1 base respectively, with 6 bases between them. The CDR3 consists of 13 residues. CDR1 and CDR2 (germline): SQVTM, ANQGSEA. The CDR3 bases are TGCAGCGTTGAGTGGCAGAACACCGGGGAGCTGTTTTTT. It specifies CSVEWQNTGELFF.

The DNA of the CDR3 is TGTGCCAAGACTAGCGGGGGGGATACGCAGTATTTT. Translated, it gives CAKTSGGDTQYF. V gene TRBV30 combines with J gene TRBJ2-3, with 13 bases that match TRBD2. V lost 8 bases and J lost 6; bases outside the gene matches: 2. The CDR3 runs to 12 residues. Germline V CDR1 and CDR2: GTSNPN, SVGIG (reference sequence).

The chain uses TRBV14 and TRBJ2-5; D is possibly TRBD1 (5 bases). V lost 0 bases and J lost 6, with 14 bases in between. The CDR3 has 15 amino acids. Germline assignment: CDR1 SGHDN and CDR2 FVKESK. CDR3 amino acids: CASSQEVAGSQTQYF. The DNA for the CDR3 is TGTGCCAGCAGCCAAGAGGTGGCAGGGTCACAGACCCAGTACTTC.

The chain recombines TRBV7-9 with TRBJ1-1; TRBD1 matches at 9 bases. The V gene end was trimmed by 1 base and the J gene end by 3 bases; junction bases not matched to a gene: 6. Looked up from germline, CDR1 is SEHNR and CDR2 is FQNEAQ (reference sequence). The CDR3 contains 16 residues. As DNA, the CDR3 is TGTGCCAGCAGCTTAGTAGGGACAGGGAGCTACACTGAAGCTTTCTTT. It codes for CASSLVGTGSYTEAFF. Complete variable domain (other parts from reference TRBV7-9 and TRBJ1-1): DTGVSQNPRHKITKRGQNVTFRCDPISEHNRLYWYRQTLGQGPEFLTYFQNEAQLEKSRLLSDRFSAERPKGSFSTLEIQRTEQGDSAMYLCASSLVGTGSYTEAFFGQGTRLTVV.

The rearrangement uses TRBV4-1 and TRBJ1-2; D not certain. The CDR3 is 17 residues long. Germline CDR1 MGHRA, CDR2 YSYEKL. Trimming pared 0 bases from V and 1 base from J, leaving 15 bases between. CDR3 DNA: TGCGCCAGCAGCCAAGAGAGTTCGGCGGGAAGTAACTATGGCTACACCTTC. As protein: CASSQESSAGSNYGYTF.

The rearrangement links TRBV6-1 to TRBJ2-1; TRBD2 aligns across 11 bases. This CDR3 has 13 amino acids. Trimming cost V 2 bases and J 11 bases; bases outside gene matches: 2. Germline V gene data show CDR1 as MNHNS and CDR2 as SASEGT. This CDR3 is CASSEIAGGQQFF. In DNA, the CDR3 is TGTGCCAGCAGTGAAATAGCGGGAGGGCAGCAGTTCTTC.

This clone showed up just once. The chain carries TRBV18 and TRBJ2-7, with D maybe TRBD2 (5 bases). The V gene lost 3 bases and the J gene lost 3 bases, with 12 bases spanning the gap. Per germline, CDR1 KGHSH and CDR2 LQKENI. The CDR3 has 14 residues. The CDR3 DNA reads TGTGCCAGCTCACCGCTTGAGGGATTCTACGAGCAGTACTTC. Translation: CASSPLEGFYEQYF. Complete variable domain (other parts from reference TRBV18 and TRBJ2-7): NAGVMQNPRHLVRRRGQEARLRCSPMKGHSHVYWYRQLPEEGLKFMVYLQKENIIDESGMPKERFSAEFPKEGPSILRIQQVVRGDSAAYFCASSPLEGFYEQYFGPGTRLTVT.

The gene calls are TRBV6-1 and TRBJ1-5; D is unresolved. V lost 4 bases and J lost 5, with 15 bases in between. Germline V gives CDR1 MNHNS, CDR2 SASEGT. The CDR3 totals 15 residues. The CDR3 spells CASSGREDSDQPQHF. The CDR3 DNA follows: TGTGCCAGCAGTGGCCGGGAGGATTCAGATCAGCCCCAGCATTTT.

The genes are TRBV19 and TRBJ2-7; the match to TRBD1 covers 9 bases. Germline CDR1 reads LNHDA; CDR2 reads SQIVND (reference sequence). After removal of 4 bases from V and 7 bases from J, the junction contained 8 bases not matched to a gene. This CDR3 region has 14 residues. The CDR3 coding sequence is TGTGCCAGTAGTACACGACAGGGGGTCTGGGAGCAGTACTTC. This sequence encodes CASSTRQGVWEQYF.

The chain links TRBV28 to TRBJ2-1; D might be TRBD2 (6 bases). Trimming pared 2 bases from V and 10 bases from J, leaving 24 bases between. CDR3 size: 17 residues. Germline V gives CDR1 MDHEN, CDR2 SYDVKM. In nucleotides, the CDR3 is TGTGCCAGCAGTTTAAGATCCTGGGCGGCGGGGAGTGGGGAGCAGTTCTTC. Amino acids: CASSLRSWAAGSGEQFF.

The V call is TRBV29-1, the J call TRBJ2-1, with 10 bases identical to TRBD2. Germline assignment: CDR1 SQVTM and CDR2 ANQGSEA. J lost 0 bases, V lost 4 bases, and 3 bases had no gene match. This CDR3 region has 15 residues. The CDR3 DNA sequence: TGCAGCGTTGGGGCTAGCGGGAGCTCCTACAATGAGCAGTTCTTC. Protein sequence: CSVGASGSSYNEQFF.

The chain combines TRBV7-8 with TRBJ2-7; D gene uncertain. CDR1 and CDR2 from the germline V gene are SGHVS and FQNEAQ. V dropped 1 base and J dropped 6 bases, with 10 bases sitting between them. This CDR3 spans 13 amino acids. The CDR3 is CASSLGQVAEQYF. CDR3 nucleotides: TGTGCCAGCAGCTTAGGGCAGGTGGCCGAGCAGTACTTC.

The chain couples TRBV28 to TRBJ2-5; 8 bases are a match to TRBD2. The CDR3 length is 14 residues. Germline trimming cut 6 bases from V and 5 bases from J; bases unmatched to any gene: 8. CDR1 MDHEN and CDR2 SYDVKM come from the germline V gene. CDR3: CASSQRERGETQYF. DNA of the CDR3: TGTGCCAGCAGCCAGCGGGAGAGGGGGGAGACCCAGTACTTC.

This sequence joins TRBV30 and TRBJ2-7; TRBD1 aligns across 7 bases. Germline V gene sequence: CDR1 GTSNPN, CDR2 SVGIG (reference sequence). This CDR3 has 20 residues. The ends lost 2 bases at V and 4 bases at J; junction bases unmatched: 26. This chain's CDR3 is CAWSNIRTGARICPVYEQYF. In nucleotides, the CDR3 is TGTGCCTGGAGTAATATCCGGACAGGCGCAAGAATCTGCCCAGTTTACGAGCAGTACTTC. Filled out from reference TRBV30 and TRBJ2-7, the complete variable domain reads SQTIHQWPATLVQPVGSPLSLECTVEGTSNPNLYWYRQAAGRGLQLLFYSVGIGQISSEVPQNLSASRPQDRQFILSSKKLLLSDSGFYLCAWSNIRTGARICPVYEQYFGPGTRLTVT.

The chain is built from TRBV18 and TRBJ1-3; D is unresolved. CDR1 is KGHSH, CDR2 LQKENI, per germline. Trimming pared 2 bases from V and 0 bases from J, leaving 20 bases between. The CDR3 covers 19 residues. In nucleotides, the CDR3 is TGTGCCAGCTCACCAAGAGGGCACGACGTTCCAAGCTCTGGAAACACCATATATTTT. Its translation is CASSPRGHDVPSSGNTIYF.

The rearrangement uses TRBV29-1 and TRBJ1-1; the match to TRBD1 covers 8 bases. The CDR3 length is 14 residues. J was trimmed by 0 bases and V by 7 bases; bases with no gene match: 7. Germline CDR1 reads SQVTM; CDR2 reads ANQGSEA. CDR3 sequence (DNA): TGCAGCGCGGACAGGGACAAGCTGAACACTGAAGCTTTCTTT. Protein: CSADRDKLNTEAFF.

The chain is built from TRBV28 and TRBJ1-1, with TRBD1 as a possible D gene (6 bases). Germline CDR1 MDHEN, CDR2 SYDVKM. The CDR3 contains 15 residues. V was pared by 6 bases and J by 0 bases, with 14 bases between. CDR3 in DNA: TGTGCCAGCAGCTCAGCTTGGGGGCTGAACACTGAAGCTTTCTTT. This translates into CASSSAWGLNTEAFF.

CDR3 nucleotides: TGTGCCAGCACCCCTGGACAGGTCTCCGAGCAGTACTTC. This codes for CASTPGQVSEQYF. The V and J genes are TRBV28 and TRBJ2-7; 7 nucleotides align to TRBD1. CDR1 and CDR2 from the germline V gene are MDHEN and SYDVKM. This CDR3 has 13 residues. V lost 7 bases and J lost 6; bases outside the gene matches: 9. Together with reference TRBV28 and TRBJ2-7, the CDR3 gives the full variable domain: DVKVTQSSRYLVKRTGEKVFLECVQDMDHENMFWYRQDPGLGLRLIYFSYDVKMKEKGDIPEGYSVSREKKERFSLILESASTNQTSMYLCASTPGQVSEQYFGPGTRLTVT.

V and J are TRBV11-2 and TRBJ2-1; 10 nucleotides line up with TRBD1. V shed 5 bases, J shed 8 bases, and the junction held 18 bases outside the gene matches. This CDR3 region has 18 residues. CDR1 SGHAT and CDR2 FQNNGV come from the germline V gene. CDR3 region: CASSTPFPGQGWAYEQFF. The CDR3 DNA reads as TGTGCCAGCAGCACCCCCTTTCCGGGACAGGGGTGGGCTTATGAGCAGTTCTTC.

In DNA form, the CDR3 reads TGTGCCAGCAGCTTGTTGAGGAGTTCTTACGAGCAGTACTTC. Amino acid sequence: CASSLLRSSYEQYF. The V call is TRBV5-6, the J call TRBJ2-7; D gene uncertain. The V end lost 1 base, the J end lost 4 bases, and 12 bases lay between the germline ends. Looked up from germline, CDR1 is SGHDT and CDR2 is YYEEEE. The CDR3 totals 14 residues.

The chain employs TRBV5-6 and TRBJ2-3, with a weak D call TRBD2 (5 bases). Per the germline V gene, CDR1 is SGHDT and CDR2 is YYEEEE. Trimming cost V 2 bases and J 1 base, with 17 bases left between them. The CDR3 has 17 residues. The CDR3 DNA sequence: TGTGCCAGCAGCTTAATACGGAGGTTGGAGGGCACAGATACGCAGTATTTT. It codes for CASSLIRRLEGTDTQYF.

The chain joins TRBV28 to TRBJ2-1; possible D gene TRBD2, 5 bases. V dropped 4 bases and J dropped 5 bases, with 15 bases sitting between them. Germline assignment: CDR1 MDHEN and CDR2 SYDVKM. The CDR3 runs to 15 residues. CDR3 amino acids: CASSSGGLANNEQFF. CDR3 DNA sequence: TGTGCCAGCAGTTCCGGCGGGCTAGCAAACAATGAGCAGTTCTTC.

The CDR3 loop reads CASRRDRGDEKLFF. DNA for the CDR3: TGTGCCAGCAGGAGGGACAGGGGAGATGAAAAACTGTTTTTT. This chain connects TRBV7-2 to TRBJ1-4; TRBD1 aligns across 10 bases. This CDR3 has 14 residues. The germline gives CDR1 SGHTA, CDR2 FQGNSA. The ends lost 6 bases at V and 6 bases at J; junction bases unmatched: 4.

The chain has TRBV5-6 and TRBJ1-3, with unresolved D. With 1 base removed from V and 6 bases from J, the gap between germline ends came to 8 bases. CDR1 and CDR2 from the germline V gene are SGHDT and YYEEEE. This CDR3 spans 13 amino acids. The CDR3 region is CASSLSNENTIYF. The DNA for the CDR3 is TGTGCCAGCAGCTTGTCTAACGAAAACACCATATATTTT. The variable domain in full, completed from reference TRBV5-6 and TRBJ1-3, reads DAGVTQSPTHLIKTRGQQVTLRCSPKSGHDTVSWYQQALGQGPQFIFQYYEEEERQRGNFPDRFSGHQFPNYSSELNVNALLLGDSALYLCASSLSNENTIYFGEGSWLTVV.

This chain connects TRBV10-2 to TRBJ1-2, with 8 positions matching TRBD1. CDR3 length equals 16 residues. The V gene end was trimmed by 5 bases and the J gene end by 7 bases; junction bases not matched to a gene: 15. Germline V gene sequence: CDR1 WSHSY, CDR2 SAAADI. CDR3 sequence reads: CASSFGQGLGSGGYTF. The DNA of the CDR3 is TGCGCCAGCAGTTTCGGACAGGGTCTTGGATCAGGTGGCTACACCTTC.

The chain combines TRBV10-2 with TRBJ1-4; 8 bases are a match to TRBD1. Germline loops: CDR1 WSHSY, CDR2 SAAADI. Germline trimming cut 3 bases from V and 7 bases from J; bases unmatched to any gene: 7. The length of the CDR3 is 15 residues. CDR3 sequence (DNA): TGCGCCAGCAGTGAAGCAGGGGGCGGGATTGAAAAACTGTTTTTT. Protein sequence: CASSEAGGGIEKLFF.